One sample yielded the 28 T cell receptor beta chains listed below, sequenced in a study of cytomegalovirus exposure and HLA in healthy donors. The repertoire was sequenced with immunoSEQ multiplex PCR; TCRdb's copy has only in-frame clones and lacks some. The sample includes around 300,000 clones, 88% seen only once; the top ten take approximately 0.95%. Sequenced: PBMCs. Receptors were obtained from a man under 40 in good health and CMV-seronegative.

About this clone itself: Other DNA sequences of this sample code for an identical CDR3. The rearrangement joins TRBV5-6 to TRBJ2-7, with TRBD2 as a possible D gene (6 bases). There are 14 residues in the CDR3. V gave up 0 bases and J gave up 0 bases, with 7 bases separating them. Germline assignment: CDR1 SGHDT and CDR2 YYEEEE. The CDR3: CASSLAGSSYEQYF. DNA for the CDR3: TGTGCCAGCAGCTTGGCCGGGAGCTCCTACGAGCAGTACTTC.

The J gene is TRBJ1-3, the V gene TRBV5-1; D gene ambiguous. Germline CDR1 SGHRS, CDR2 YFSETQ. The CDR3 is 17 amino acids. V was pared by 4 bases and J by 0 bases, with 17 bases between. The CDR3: CASSPGVSGLSGNTIYF. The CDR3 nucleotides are TGCGCCAGCAGCCCAGGAGTGTCAGGACTCTCTGGAAACACCATATATTTT.

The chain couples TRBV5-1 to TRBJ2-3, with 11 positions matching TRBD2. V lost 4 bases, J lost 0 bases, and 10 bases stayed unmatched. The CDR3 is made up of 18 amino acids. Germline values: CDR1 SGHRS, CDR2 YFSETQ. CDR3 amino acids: CASSAPSGGSTSTDTQYF. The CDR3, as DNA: TGCGCCAGCAGCGCTCCTAGCGGGGGGAGCACTAGCACAGATACGCAGTATTTT.

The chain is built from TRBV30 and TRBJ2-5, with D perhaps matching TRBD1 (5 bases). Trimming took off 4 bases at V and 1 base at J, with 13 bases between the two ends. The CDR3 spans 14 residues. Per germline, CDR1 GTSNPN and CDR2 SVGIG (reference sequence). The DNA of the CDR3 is TGTGCCTGGACCCCTATGGGGCTCCAAGAGACCCAGTACTTC. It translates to CAWTPMGLQETQYF.

The CDR3 nucleotides are TGCAGCCACTCCTCGGGGCTAGCGGCCAATGAGCAGTTCTTC. Translating it yields CSHSSGLAANEQFF. The chain is built from TRBV29-1 and TRBJ2-1, with 7 positions matching TRBD2. CDR3 length: 14 amino acids. Germline CDR1 SQVTM, CDR2 ANQGSEA. The junction had 13 bases not matched to a gene; V was cut back by 8 bases and J by 6 bases.

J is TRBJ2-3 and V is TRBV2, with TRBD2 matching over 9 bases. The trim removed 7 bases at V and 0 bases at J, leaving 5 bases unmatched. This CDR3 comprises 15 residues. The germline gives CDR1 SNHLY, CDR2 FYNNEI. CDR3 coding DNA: TGTGCCAGCAAAATAGCGGGGGCCAGCACAGATACGCAGTATTTT. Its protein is CASKIAGASTDTQYF.

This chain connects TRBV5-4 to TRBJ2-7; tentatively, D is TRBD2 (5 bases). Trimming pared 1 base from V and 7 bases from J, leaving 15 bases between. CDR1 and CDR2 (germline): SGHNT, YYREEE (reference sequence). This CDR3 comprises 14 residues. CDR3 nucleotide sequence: TGTGCCAGCAGCTTGCGAGGGTTTGGGTCGGAGCAGTACTTC. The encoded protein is CASSLRGFGSEQYF. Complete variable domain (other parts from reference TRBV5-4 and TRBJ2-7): ETGVTQSPTHLIKTRGQQVTLRCSSQSGHNTVSWYQQALGQGPQFIFQYYREEENGRGNFPPRFSGLQFPNYSSELNVNALELDDSALYLCASSLRGFGSEQYFGPGTRLTVT.

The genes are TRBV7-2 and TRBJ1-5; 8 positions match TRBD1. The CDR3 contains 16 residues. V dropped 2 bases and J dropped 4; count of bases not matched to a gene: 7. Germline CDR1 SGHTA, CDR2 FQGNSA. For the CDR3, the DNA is TGTGCCAGCAGCTTATCAAGGACAGGGAGTAATCAGCCCCAGCATTTT. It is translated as CASSLSRTGSNQPQHF.

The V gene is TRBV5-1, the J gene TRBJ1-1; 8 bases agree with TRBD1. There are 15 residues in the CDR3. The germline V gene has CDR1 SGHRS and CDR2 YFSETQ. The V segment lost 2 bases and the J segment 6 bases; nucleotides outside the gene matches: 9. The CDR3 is CASSLRTGFWSEAFF. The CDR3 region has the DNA TGCGCCAGCAGCTTACGGACAGGGTTTTGGTCTGAAGCTTTCTTT.

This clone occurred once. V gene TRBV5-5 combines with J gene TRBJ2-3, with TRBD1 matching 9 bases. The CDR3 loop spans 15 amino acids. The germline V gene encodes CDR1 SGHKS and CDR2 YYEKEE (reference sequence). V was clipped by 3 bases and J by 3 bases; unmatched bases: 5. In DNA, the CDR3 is TGTGCCAGCAGCTCGACAGGGGGGTGGACAGATACGCAGTATTTT. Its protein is CASSSTGGWTDTQYF.

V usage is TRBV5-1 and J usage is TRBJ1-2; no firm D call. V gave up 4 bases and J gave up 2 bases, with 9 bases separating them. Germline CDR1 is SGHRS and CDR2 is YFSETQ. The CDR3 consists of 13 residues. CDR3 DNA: TGCGCCAGCAGCCCTGGGGAGAACTATGGCTACACCTTC. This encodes CASSPGENYGYTF.

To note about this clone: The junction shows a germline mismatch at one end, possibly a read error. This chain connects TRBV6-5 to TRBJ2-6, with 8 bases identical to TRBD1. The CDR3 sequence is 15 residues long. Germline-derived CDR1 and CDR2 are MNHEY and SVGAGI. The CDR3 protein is CATSTGGTGANVLTF. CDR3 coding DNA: TGTGCCACCAGTACAGGGGGAACTGGGGCCAACGTCCTGACTTTC.

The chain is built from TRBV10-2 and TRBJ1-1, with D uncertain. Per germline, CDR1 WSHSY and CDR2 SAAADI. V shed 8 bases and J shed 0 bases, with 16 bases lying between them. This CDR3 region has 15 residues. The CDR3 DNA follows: TGCGCCAGCGGGTGGGCCAGCTCCATGAACACTGAAGCTTTCTTT. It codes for CASGWASSMNTEAFF.

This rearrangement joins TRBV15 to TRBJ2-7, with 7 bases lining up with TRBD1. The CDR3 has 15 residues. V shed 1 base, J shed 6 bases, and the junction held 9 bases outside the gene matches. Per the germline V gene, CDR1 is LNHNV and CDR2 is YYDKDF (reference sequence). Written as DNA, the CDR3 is TGTGCCACCAGCAGAGCCCTGACAGGGCTCCGCGAGCAGTACTTC. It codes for CATSRALTGLREQYF.

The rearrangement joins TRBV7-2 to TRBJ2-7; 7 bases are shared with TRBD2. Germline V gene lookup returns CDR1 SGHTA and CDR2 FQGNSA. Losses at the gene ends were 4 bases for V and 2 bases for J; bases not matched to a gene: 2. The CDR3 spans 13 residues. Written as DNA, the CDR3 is TGTGCCAGCAGCTCCGGGGGGACCTACGAGCAGTACTTC. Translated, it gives CASSSGGTYEQYF.

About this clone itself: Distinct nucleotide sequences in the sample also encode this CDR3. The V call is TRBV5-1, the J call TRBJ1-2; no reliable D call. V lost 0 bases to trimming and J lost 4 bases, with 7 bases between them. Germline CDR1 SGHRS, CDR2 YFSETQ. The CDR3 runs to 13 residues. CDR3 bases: TGCGCCAGCAGCTTGGGAGGACTCTATGGCTACACCTTC. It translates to CASSLGGLYGYTF.

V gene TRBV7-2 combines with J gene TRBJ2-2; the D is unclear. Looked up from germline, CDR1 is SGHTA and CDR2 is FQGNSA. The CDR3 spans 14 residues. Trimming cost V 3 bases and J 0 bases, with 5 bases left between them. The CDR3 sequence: CASSFLANTGELFF. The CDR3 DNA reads TGTGCCAGCAGCTTTCTCGCGAACACCGGGGAGCTGTTTTTT.

The CDR3 nucleotides read TGTGCCAGCAAGTTGGTGAGGGAAAACACTGAAGCTTTCTTT. It codes for CASKLVRENTEAFF. The chain links TRBV6-4 to TRBJ1-1; D not certain. Trimming took off 7 bases at V and 2 bases at J, with 14 bases between the two ends. There are 14 residues in the CDR3. Germline V lookup: CDR1 MRHNA, CDR2 SNTAGT.

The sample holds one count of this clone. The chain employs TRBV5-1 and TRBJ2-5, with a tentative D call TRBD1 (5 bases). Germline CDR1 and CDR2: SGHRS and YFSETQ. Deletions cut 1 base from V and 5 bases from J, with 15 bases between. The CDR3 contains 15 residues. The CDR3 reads CASSLYGQGPETQYF. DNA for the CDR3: TGCGCCAGCAGCTTGTATGGGCAGGGCCCCGAGACCCAGTACTTC.

The CDR3 DNA follows: TGTGCCAGCAGCTTTAGCGGCCCGGGGACCCAGTACTTC. Its translation is CASSFSGPGTQYF. V gene TRBV7-7 combines with J gene TRBJ2-5; possible D gene TRBD2, 6 bases. V lost 3 bases, J lost 7 bases, and 12 bases lay in between. The CDR3 runs to 13 residues. Germline lookup yields CDR1 SSHAT and CDR2 FNYEAQ (reference sequence).

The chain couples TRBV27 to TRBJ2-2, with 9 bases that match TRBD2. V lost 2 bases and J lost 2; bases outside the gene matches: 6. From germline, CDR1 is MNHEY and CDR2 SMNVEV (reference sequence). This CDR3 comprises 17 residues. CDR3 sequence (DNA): TGTGCCAGCAGTTTAGATCGGCGGGGGGGCAACACCGGGGAGCTGTTTTTT. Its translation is CASSLDRRGGNTGELFF.

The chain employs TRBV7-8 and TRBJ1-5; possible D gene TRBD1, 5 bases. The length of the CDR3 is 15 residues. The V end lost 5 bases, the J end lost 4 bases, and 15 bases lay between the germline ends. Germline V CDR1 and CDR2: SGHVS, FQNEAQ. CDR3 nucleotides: TGTGCCAGCAGCGGGCGGGACGGACTTAATCAGCCCCAGCATTTT. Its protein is CASSGRDGLNQPQHF.

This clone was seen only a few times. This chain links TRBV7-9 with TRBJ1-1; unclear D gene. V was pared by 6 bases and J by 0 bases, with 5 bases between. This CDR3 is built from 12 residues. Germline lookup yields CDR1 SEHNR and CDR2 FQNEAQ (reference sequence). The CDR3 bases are TGTGCCAGCAGACAGATGAACACTGAAGCTTTCTTT. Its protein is CASRQMNTEAFF.

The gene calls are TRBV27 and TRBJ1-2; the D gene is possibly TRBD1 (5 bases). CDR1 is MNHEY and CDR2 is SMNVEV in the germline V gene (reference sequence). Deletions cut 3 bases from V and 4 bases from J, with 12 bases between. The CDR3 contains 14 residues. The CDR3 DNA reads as TGTGCCAGCAGTTTCGGGGGTCGCGGCTATGGCTACACCTTC. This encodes CASSFGGRGYGYTF.

As DNA, the CDR3 is TGTGCCAGCAGCAAAGCCGGGACAGCCTACGAGCAGTACTTC. Protein sequence: CASSKAGTAYEQYF. The chain combines TRBV21-1 with TRBJ2-7; TRBD1 is the table's D call and was not checked against the DNA. TRBV21-1 has pseudogene status. The CDR3 contains 14 residues.

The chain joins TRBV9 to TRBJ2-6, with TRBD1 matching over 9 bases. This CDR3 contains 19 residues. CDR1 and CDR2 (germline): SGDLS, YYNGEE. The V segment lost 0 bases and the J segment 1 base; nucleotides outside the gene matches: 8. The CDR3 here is CASSVGRVQGASGANVLTF. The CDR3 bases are TGTGCCAGCAGCGTAGGAAGGGTACAGGGGGCATCTGGGGCCAACGTCCTGACTTTC.

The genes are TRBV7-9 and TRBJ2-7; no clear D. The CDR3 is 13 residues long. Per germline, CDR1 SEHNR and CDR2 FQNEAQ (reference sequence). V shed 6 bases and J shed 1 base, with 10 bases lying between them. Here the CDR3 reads CASSQEASYEQYF. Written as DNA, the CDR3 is TGTGCCAGCAGTCAAGAGGCTTCCTACGAGCAGTACTTC.

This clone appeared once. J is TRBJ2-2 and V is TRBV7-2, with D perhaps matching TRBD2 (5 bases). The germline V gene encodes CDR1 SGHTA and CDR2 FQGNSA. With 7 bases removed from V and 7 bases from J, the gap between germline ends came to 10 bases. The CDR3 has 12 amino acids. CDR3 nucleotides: TGTGCCAGCAACCCGGGGAGCGGGGAGCTGTTTTTT. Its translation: CASNPGSGELFF.